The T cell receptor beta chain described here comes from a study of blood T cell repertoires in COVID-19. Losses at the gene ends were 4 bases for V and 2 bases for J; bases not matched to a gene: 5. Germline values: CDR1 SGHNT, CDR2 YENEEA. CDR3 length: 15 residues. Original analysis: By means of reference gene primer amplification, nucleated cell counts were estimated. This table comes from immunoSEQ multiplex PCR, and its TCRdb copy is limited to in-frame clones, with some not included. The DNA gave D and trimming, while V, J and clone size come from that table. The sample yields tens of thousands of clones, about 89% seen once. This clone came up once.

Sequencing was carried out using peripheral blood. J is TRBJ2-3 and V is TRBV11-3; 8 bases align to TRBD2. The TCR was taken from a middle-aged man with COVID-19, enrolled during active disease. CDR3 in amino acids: CASSYPGGPTDTQYF. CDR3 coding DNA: TGTGCCAGCAGCTATCCGGGGGGGCCCACAGATACGCAGTATTTT.